A selection of T cell receptor beta chains follows, all from one sample in a study of CD8+CD57+ T cells in acquired aplastic anemia. From the reads, TCRdb called clonotypes with MiXCR, one entry per CDR3 protein. The table lists about 150,000 distinct CDR3 sequences, more than 45% of them singletons, with roughly 3.2% in the top ten. Specimen: sorted CD4+, CD8+, or CD8+CD57+ T cells (not recorded which) from PBMCs. The origin of the receptors is a human donor with aplastic anemia. CDR3s include the opening cysteine and the closing phenylalanine or tryptophan. A D gene is named only where the DNA matches it firmly. Size is omitted from some rows. Given values are once, few, many or a class for expanded clones.

>TRBJ1-2|TRBV7-2|TRBD1|-
TGTGCCAGCAGCTTAGCGGGCACAGGGGGCGGCGACTATGGCTACACCTTC
CASSLAGTGGGDYGYTF
>TRBJ1-1|TRBV7-9|TRBD1|many
TGTGCCAGCAGCTCGGGACAGGGGATCGGAGCTTTCTTT
CASSSGQGIGAFF
>TRBJ1-3|TRBV6-6|-|-
TGTGCCAGCAGTTACTCGGACAGTCTCTCTGGAAACACCATATATTTT
CASSYSDSLSGNTIYF
>TRBJ1-4|TRBV7-2|-|many
TGTGCCAGCAGCTTGATAGGTGTAGGGGGGGAAAAACTGTTTTTT
CASSLIGVGGEKLFF
>TRBJ2-2|TRBV20-1|-|many
TGCAGTGCTAGAGTCGGGGTCACCGGGGAGCTGTTTTTT
CSARVGVTGELFF
>TRBJ1-5|TRBV11-3|TRBD1|-
TGTGCCAGCAGCTTAGCCGGGACAGTAAATCAGCCCCAGCATTTT
CASSLAGTVNQPQHF
>TRBJ2-7|TRBV15|-|-
TGTGCCACCAGCCTGCCCTGGACAGTCGAGCAGTACTTC
CATSLPWTVEQYF
>TRBJ2-5|TRBV7-2|TRBD2|-
TGTGCCAGCAGCTTAATTGGCGGGGGGGCCTCTGAGACCCAGTACTTC
CASSLIGGGASETQYF
>TRBJ2-5|TRBV20-1|TRBD1|-
TGCAGTGCTGCTCAGGGGGCCCAAGAGACCCAGTACTTC
CSAAQGAQETQYF
>TRBJ1-2|TRBV5-1|TRBD1|-
TGCGCCAGCAGCCCAGGGGGCGGAGGCTATGGCTACACCTTC
CASSPGGGGYGYTF
>TRBJ2-2|TRBV14|-|-
TGTGCCAGCAGCCAAGATCAGCTGATAACCGGGGAGCTGTTTTTT
CASSQDQLITGELFF
>TRBJ1-3|TRBV7-2|-|-
TGTGCCAGCAGCCCGCATCCAGGTGCGGGAAACACCATATATTTT
CASSPHPGAGNTIYF
>TRBJ1-3|TRBV3-1|TRBD1|few
TGTGCCAGCAGCCTGGGACAGGGGGGAAACACCATATATTTT
CASSLGQGGNTIYF
>TRBJ2-3|TRBV19|-|many
TGTGCCAGTAGTATAGATGGGTGGGATACGCAGTATTTT
CASSIDGWDTQYF
>TRBJ2-6|TRBV11-1|-|-
TGTGCCAGCAGCCATCTAGGGGCGGCGGGGGCCAACGTCCTGACTTTC
CASSHLGAAGANVLTF
>TRBJ1-2|TRBV6-1|-|many
TGTGCCAGCAGTGAAGAGGACTATGGCTACACCTTC
CASSEEDYGYTF
>TRBJ2-5|TRBV6-1|-|many
TGTGCCAGCAGTGCATTAACGGGGAGTGTACTGGGGGAGACCCAGTACTTC
CASSALTGSVLGETQYF
>TRBJ1-5|TRBV20-1|-|many
TGCAGTGCGCAAGTGGCGGATCAGCCCCAGCATTTT
CSAQVADQPQHF
>TRBJ2-3|TRBV11-2|TRBD1|many
TGTGCCAGCAGCTTTGGTACAGGGGAAGGAGATACGCAGTATTTT
CASSFGTGEGDTQYF
>TRBJ2-7|TRBV6-1|-|-
TGTGCCAGCAGTGAAATGGTCGGCCACTACGAGCAGTACTTC
CASSEMVGHYEQYF
>TRBJ1-1|TRBV4-3|-|many
TGCGCCAGCAGCCTGGGAGGTCCGGGACTTAACACTGAAGCTTTCTTT
CASSLGGPGLNTEAFF
>TRBJ1-1|TRBV12-3/TRBV12-4|-|-
TGTGCCAGCAGTTCCACGAGGTGCACTGAAGCTTTCTTT
CASSSTRCTEAFF
>TRBJ1-3|TRBV19|TRBD1|-
TGTGCCAGTACGACAGGGCCAAATTCTGGAAACACCATATATTTT
CASTTGPNSGNTIYF
>TRBJ1-2|TRBV29-1|-|-
TGCAGCGTTGTTGGCAGTGACCGTACTAACTATGGCTACACCTTC
CSVVGSDRTNYGYTF
>TRBJ2-6|TRBV24-1|TRBD1|many
TGTGCCACCGGACAGGTAAACTCTGGGGCCAACGTCCTGACTTTC
CATGQVNSGANVLTF
>TRBJ1-1|TRBV25-1|-|once
TGTGCCAGCAGTGAAGAAAAGGGACTGATGAACACTGAAGCTTTCTTT
CASSEEKGLMNTEAFF
>TRBJ2-7|TRBV7-2|TRBD2|many
TGTGCCAGCAGCATAGGACTAGCGGGTTACGAGCAGTACTTC
CASSIGLAGYEQYF
>TRBJ1-1|TRBV29-1|-|many
TGCAGCGTTGATCCCCCCGGATCGAACACTGAAGCTTTCTTT
CSVDPPGSNTEAFF
>TRBJ2-1|TRBV5-1|-|-
TGCGCCAGCAGCTTGGATTTGAGTGAGCAGTTCTTC
CASSLDLSEQFF
>TRBJ1-2|TRBV20-1|-|-
TGCAGTGCTAGTCCCGACGGACGCCCTAACTATGGCTACACCTTC
CSASPDGRPNYGYTF
>TRBJ2-7|TRBV20-1|-|many
TGCAGTGCTAGTCCATTGGGGGGGCGGCGGGGGCGAGAGCAGTACTTC
CSASPLGGRRGREQYF
>TRBJ2-7|TRBV2|-|-
TGTGCCAGCACCCAACGGGGGTACGGCTGGTACGAGCAGTACTTC
CASTQRGYGWYEQYF
>TRBJ1-1|TRBV20-1|-|few
TGCAGTGCTAGAGATCAGGCGAGTGAAGCTTTCTTT
CSARDQASEAFF
>TRBJ1-2|TRBV2|TRBD1|-
TGTGCCAGCAGTGAAGAGAACAGGGGACCTGGCTACGCCTTC
CASSEENRGPGYAF
>TRBJ2-7|TRBV10-1|-|-
-
CASSSSDRGYEQYF
>TRBJ2-7|TRBV4-1|-|once
TGCGCCAGCAGCCATACGACAAGTAACCCTGGGGAGCAGTACTTC
CASSHTTSNPGEQYF
>TRBJ1-6|TRBV2|-|once
TGTGCCAGCAGTGAGGGGGCCCCGGTTAATTCACCCCTCCACTTT
CASSEGAPVNSPLHF
>TRBJ1-6|TRBV2|-|-
TGTGCCTGTCGACCTAACGGGAATTCACCCCTCCACTTT
CACRPNGNSPLHF
>TRBJ1-5|TRBV19|-|many
TGTGCCAGTAGTGTGGAAGCGAATCAGCCCCAGCATTTT
CASSVEANQPQHF
>TRBJ2-1|TRBV15|TRBD1|-
TGTGCCACCAGCGGACCGAGGACAGGGAATGTCCCAAATGAGCAGTTCTTC
CATSGPRTGNVPNEQFF
>TRBJ1-2|TRBV24-1|-|-
TGTGCCACCAGTGATTTTACAGCATATGGCTACACCTTC
CATSDFTAYGYTF
>TRBJ2-7|TRBV10-2|-|once
TGCGCCGGCGGCCTGGCGGACCTCTACGAGCAGTACTTC
CAGGLADLYEQYF
>TRBJ2-7|TRBV7-2|-|once
TGTGCCAGCAGCTTAGCGCTAGGTTCCATGTGGGGGGGCCGGGATGAGCAGTACTTC
CASSLALGSMWGGRDEQYF
>TRBJ1-3|TRBV10-3|-|-
TGTGCCTCTAAAATAGGCAGCATCTCTGGAAACACCATATATTTT
CASKIGSISGNTIYF
>TRBJ1-1|TRBV30|-|many
TGTGCCTGGAGTGTACTTGGGGGCACTGAAGCTTTCTTT
CAWSVLGGTEAFF
>TRBJ2-7|TRBV29-1|-|-
TGCAGCGCCCAGGGACAGCGGGGATCCTACGAGCAGTACTTC
CSAQGQRGSYEQYF
>TRBJ2-1|TRBV20-1|-|-
TGCAGTGCCTATGGAGGGACCGAGCAGTTCTTC
CSAYGGTEQFF
>TRBJ1-6|TRBV6-1|TRBD1|many
TGTGCCAGCAGGGCGGGACAGGGTAATAATTCACCCCTCCACTTT
CASRAGQGNNSPLHF
>TRBJ1-3|TRBV19|-|once
TGTGCCAGTAGTGGGCCGGACTTCCTCGGAAACACCATATATTTT
CASSGPDFLGNTIYF
>TRBJ2-2|TRBV19|-|many
TGTGCCAGTAGTCAAGGAGCCAAAGGCGGGGAGCTGTTTTTT
CASSQGAKGGELFF
>TRBJ1-1|TRBV13|-|-
TGTGCCAGCAGCTTATCCTCTAGGGATGAAGCTTTCTTT
CASSLSSRDEAFF
>TRBJ2-3|TRBV12-3/TRBV12-4|TRBD2|many
TGTGCCAGCAGTTCGCGGGGACTAGCGGGGGTGTATACGCAGTATTTT
CASSSRGLAGVYTQYF
>TRBJ2-7|TRBV11-1|TRBD2|-
TGTGCCAGCAGCCAAACCCTTACTAGCGGGCGGTACGAGCAGTACTTC
CASSQTLTSGRYEQYF
>TRBJ2-1|TRBV5-5|-|many
TGTGCCAGCAGCTTGGTCGGGGTCCCGGGGCAGCAGTTCTTC
CASSLVGVPGQQFF
>TRBJ2-2|TRBV24-1|-|many
TGTGCCACCAGTGATCGGGACCTGGCCGGGGAGCTGTTTTTT
CATSDRDLAGELFF
>TRBJ1-5|TRBV12-3/TRBV12-4|-|many
TGTGCCAGCAGTTTTGGGTGGGCAGGGGTACAGCCCCAGCATTTT
CASSFGWAGVQPQHF
>TRBJ1-2|TRBV19|TRBD1|-
TGTGCCACCGGGGACAGGGCGGGAGGCTACACCTTC
CATGDRAGGYTF
>TRBJ2-7|TRBV29-1|TRBD2|-
TGCAGCGTTGGCGGGACTAGCGTTCCCGAGCAGTACTTC
CSVGGTSVPEQYF
>TRBJ2-1|TRBV25-1|TRBD2|-
TGTGCCAGCAGTGAATTGTCTAGCGGGAGTCGCAATGAGCAGTTCTTC
CASSELSSGSRNEQFF
>TRBJ1-4|TRBV7-8|TRBD1|many
TGTGCCAGCAGCGGACCGGGACAGGGTGGTGAAAAACTGTTTTTT
CASSGPGQGGEKLFF